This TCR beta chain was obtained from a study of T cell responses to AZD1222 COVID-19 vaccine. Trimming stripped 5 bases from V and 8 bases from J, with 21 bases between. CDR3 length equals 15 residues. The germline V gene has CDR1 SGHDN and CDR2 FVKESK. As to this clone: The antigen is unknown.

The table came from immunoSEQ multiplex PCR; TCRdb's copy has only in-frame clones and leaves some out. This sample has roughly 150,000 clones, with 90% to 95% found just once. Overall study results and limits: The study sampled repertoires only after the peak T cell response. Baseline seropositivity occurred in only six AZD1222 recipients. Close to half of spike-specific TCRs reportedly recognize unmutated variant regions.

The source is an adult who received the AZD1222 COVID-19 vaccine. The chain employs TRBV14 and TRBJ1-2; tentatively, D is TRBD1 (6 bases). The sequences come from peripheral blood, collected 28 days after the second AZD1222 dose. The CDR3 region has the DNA TGTGCCAGCAGCTCCCCGGGACAAATAATGGTCGGCTACACCTTC. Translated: CASSSPGQIMVGYTF.